A selection of T cell receptor beta chains follows, all from one sample in a study of blood T cell repertoires in COVID-19. Method: immunoSEQ multiplex PCR; TCRdb's copy keeps in-frame clones and lacks some. The sample yields under 300,000 clones, roughly 82% seen once. Sequencing input: peripheral blood. The receptors shown here come from a woman of 80 years or more with active or convalescent COVID-19. Each CDR3 is given with its conserved first and last residue. The order of the fields is V gene, D gene, J gene, clone size, CDR3 DNA, CDR3 protein. A D gene is named only where the DNA matches it firmly. A clone size is listed for some rows: how often the clone was seen (once, few, many), or a class if it is expanded.

TRBV6-4,-,TRBJ1-6,-,TGTGCCAGCAGTGACACCTATGGACCCCTCCACTTT,CASSDTYGPLHF
TRBV28,-,TRBJ1-5,-,TGTGCCAGCAATAGCCTAGGAGTGGCTAATCAGCCCCAGCATTTT,CASNSLGVANQPQHF
TRBV5-5,-,TRBJ2-1,-,TGTGCCAGCAGCTCCTGGACTCCCTCGGAAGGTGAGCAGTTCTTC,CASSSWTPSEGEQFF
TRBV19,TRBD2,TRBJ2-3,-,TGTGCCACCGCCGATCGGGGCGGGGCGGGAGGGTCAGCAGATACGCAGTATTTT,CATADRGGAGGSADTQYF
TRBV19,TRBD2,TRBJ2-3,-,TGTGCCAGTAACAGAGTAGCGGGGGGTCGCACAGATACGCAGTATTTT,CASNRVAGGRTDTQYF
TRBV5-4,-,TRBJ1-1,-,TGTGCCAGCAGGCCGGAGCGCCGATGGGACACTGAAGCTTTCTTT,CASRPERRWDTEAFF
TRBV6-4,TRBD2,TRBJ2-7,-,TGTGCCAGCAGTGAAGGGCTAGCGGGCTCCTACGAGCAGTACTTC,CASSEGLAGSYEQYF
TRBV5-4,TRBD1,TRBJ1-2,-,TGTGCCAGCAGCCCCATCCAGGACAGGTCGGACTATGGCTACACCTTC,CASSPIQDRSDYGYTF
TRBV29-1,-,TRBJ1-2,-,TGCAGCGTTGAGGGGGCGCATCATGGCTACACCTTC,CSVEGAHHGYTF
TRBV25-1,-,TRBJ1-1,-,TGTGCCAGCAGTACACTGCGTACCGGAGGCACTGAAGCTTTCTTT,CASSTLRTGGTEAFF
TRBV6-5,-,TRBJ1-6,-,TGTGCCAGCAAAAAGGGGAATAATTCACCCCTCCACTTT,CASKKGNNSPLHF
TRBV19,TRBD1,TRBJ2-1,once,TGTGCCAGTAGTCCGCCGACAGGGAAAAACTACAATGAGCAGTTCTTC,CASSPPTGKNYNEQFF
TRBV5-4,-,TRBJ1-5,-,TGTGCCAGCAGCGGGGGGACTGATCAGCCCCAGCATTTT,CASSGGTDQPQHF
TRBV4-2,-,TRBJ2-1,medium-sized,TGTGCCAGCAGCCAAGATCGAACTGATGAGCAGTTCTTC,CASSQDRTDEQFF
TRBV12-5,-,TRBJ1-1,-,TGTGCTAGTGGTGTAGCGGGCACTGAAGCTTTCTTT,CASGVAGTEAFF
TRBV4-1,TRBD2,TRBJ2-1,-,TGCGCCAGCAGCCAAGATCTGCTAGCGGGAGGGCCGAGGAGCTCCTACAATGAGCAGTTCTTC,CASSQDLLAGGPRSSYNEQFF
TRBV5-6,-,TRBJ1-4,-,TGTGCCAGCAGCTTTACCGGGACACAAGAAAAACTGTTTTTT,CASSFTGTQEKLFF
TRBV3-1/TRBV3-2,-,TRBJ1-3,-,TGTGCCAGCAGCCAAGGGACAATCTCTGGAAACACCATATATTTT,CASSQGTISGNTIYF
TRBV28,TRBD1,TRBJ1-2,-,TGTGCCAGCACCCTTTCGACAGGGGGCTTTGGCTACACCTTC,CASTLSTGGFGYTF
TRBV11-1,-,TRBJ2-1,-,TGTGCCAGCAGCTTGGACAGAAACAATGAGCAGTTCTTC,CASSLDRNNEQFF
TRBV5-1,TRBD1,TRBJ1-3,-,TGCGCCAGCAGCTTGACTACGGGACAGGGGGCTCTGGGAAACACCATATATTTT,CASSLTTGQGALGNTIYF
TRBV28,TRBD1,TRBJ2-1,-,TGTGCCAGCAGTTTTCCGGGACAGGGGAACAATGAGCAGTTCTTC,CASSFPGQGNNEQFF
TRBV5-1,-,TRBJ2-3,once,TGCGCCAGCAGCTCCACTGGGGTTGGGGCCACAGATACGCAGTATTTT,CASSSTGVGATDTQYF
TRBV5-1,TRBD2,TRBJ2-5,-,TGCGCCAGCAGCTCCATTCCGGGGGGGCCCCAGGAAGAGACCCAGTACTTC,CASSSIPGGPQEETQYF
TRBV28,-,TRBJ1-4,-,TGTGCCAGCAGTGAACAGGGATACGGAAAACTGTTTTTT,CASSEQGYGKLFF
TRBV29-1,-,TRBJ1-3,few,TGCAGCGTCCAGGTTGGCTCTGGAAACACCATATATTTT,CSVQVGSGNTIYF
TRBV6-6,TRBD1,TRBJ2-7,-,TGTGCCAGCAGAGACCAGACAGGGTTGATGGGGTACGAGCAGTACTTC,CASRDQTGLMGYEQYF
TRBV29-1,-,TRBJ2-1,-,TGCAGCGTTGTTCGAAACAGTGGAAATGAGCAGTTCTTC,CSVVRNSGNEQFF
TRBV29-1,TRBD2,TRBJ2-5,-,TGCAGCGTCCTAGGTAGCGGGACTGAGACCCAGTACTTC,CSVLGSGTETQYF
TRBV19,-,TRBJ2-2,-,TGTGCCAGTAGTATAAACCCCAGAAACACCGGGGAGCTGTTTTTT,CASSINPRNTGELFF
TRBV15,-,TRBJ1-3,-,TGTGCCACCAGCAGTGGATCATGGGAGATCGGAAACACCATATATTTT,CATSSGSWEIGNTIYF
TRBV14,-,TRBJ1-1,-,TGTGCCAGCAGCCAAGGCGGGGTAGGGGCTTTCTTT,CASSQGGVGAFF
TRBV30,TRBD1,TRBJ1-1,once,TGTGCCTGGGGGACCCCGGGACAGGGGGCTGGGACTGAAGCTTTCTTT,CAWGTPGQGAGTEAFF
TRBV28,-,TRBJ1-1,-,TGTGCCAGCAGTTTGGGGGGTACATACCTATTTGAAGCTTTCTTT,CASSLGGTYLFEAFF
TRBV3-1/TRBV3-2,-,TRBJ1-6,-,TGTGCCAGCAGCCAAGAGCAGGATAATTCACCCCTCCACTTT,CASSQEQDNSPLHF
TRBV4-1,TRBD2,TRBJ2-4,once,TGCGCCAGCAGCCAAAAGAGGGACTATGGAGTTCAGTACTTC,CASSQKRDYGVQYF
TRBV7-9,TRBD1,TRBJ2-7,once,TGTGCCAGCGGGGGACAGCCCTACGAGCAGTACTTC,CASGGQPYEQYF
TRBV19,-,TRBJ1-2,-,TGTGCCAGTAGTATGTCTATTGGGGAGGCAGGAGGAGGCTACACCTTC,CASSMSIGEAGGGYTF
TRBV27,-,TRBJ1-2,-,TGTGCCAGCAGTTTAACACGACAGATCTATGGCTACACCTTC,CASSLTRQIYGYTF
TRBV5-1,-,TRBJ1-3,-,TGCGCCAGCAGCTTCCAGGGGCCCAACTCTGGAAACACCATATATTTT,CASSFQGPNSGNTIYF
TRBV18,TRBD1,TRBJ2-7,few,TGTGCCAGCTCATCGACAGGGTCGGGGCTGGGCGAGCAGTACTTC,CASSSTGSGLGEQYF
TRBV9,TRBD1,TRBJ2-2,once,TGTGCCAGCAGCGTTGGACAGGGGGTTTCTTCGGGCACCGGGGAGCTGTTTTTT,CASSVGQGVSSGTGELFF
TRBV30,TRBD2,TRBJ2-7,once,TGTGCCTCGAGGGGGGGTACTAGCGGCTTTTCCTACGAGCAGTACTTC,CASRGGTSGFSYEQYF
TRBV2,TRBD2,TRBJ2-1,-,TGTGCCAGCAATCAGGGACTAGCGGGAGTAGGTGAGCAGTTCTTC,CASNQGLAGVGEQFF
TRBV27,-,TRBJ1-2,-,TGTGCCAGCAGTAGGACAGCCCGACCTAGTAACTATGGCTACACCTTC,CASSRTARPSNYGYTF
TRBV28,TRBD2,TRBJ2-1,-,TGTGCCAGCAGTTTATCGACGGGGGGGCTCCGGGAGCAGTTCTTC,CASSLSTGGLREQFF
TRBV5-1,TRBD2,TRBJ2-1,-,TGCGCCAGCAGCTTGGCTAGCGGGAGCTACTACAATGAGCAGTTCTTC,CASSLASGSYYNEQFF
TRBV3-1/TRBV3-2,-,TRBJ1-5,once,TGTGCCAGCAGCCCGAATCTAGATGGTCCCCAGCATTTT,CASSPNLDGPQHF
TRBV5-4,-,TRBJ1-2,-,TGTGCCAGCAGCTTGTCAGGAAACTATGGCTACACCTTC,CASSLSGNYGYTF